The clone carrying this T cell receptor beta chain was recorded at least ten times. The antigen remains unidentified. The entry originates in a study of Graves' ophthalmopathy and Graves' hyperthyroidism. Exclusion criteria comprised other autoimmune diseases, uncontrolled infections, pregnancy or lactation in patients. Diagnoses were established from clinical symptoms, serum thyroxine, TRAb, thyroid ultrasound and orbital computed tomography. Study findings and constraints: Cross-validated, the 13-signature model showed 87.88%/81.08% sensitivity/specificity, and 80%/75% in the test set. With a specificity of roughly 72% and a sensitivity of about 70%, the model predicted ophthalmopathy progression.

Using RNA transcripts, the TCR beta CDR3 regions were amplified. First-round RT-PCR employed HTBI primers, with a second-round multiplex PCR after it. Each CDR3 protein gets one entry after TCRdb re-called the multiplex PCR reads with MiXCR. The sample lists 900,000 to 1,200,000 distinct CDR3 sequences, around a third occurring once. Per germline, CDR1 SGHVS and CDR2 FQNEAQ. Trimming took 6 bases from V and 7 from J, leaving 10 bases between them. CDR3 length: 13 residues. The sequencing sample was made of peripheral blood or thyroid tissue (not recorded which). This chain links TRBV7-8 with TRBJ1-6; D uncertain. The receptor's source is an adult man with Graves' hyperthyroidism. CDR3 sequence (DNA): TGTGCCAGCAGGGTCAGTCAAAATTCACCCCTCCACTTT. It specifies CASRVSQNSPLHF.